This T cell receptor (beta chain) is drawn from a study of OX40 agonist ivuxolimab in advanced cancers. At cycle 4 day 1, cycle 7 day 1, and baseline, blood was sampled. Trimming at V came to 6 bases and at J to 4 bases, leaving 8 bases not matched to a gene. This CDR3 has 14 amino acids. In germline, CDR1 is LGHNT, CDR2 FRNRAP. Some clones are missing from TCRdb's copy, which holds only in-frame ones; the method was immunoSEQ multiplex PCR. The sample holds some 80,000 clones, roughly 84% seen once. The rearrangement uses TRBV12-5 and TRBJ1-2; 7 nucleotides align to TRBD1. The sequence derives from an adult with an advanced solid tumor such as melanoma, head and neck, liver or kidney cancer. The sample here was CD4+ or CD8+ T cells sorted from blood, taken in a trial of the OX40 agonist ivuxolimab. DNA of the CDR3: TGTGCTAGTGGAGAACCGGGACAGCTCTATGGCTACACCTTC. Protein sequence: CASGEPGQLYGYTF.